These 7 T cell receptor beta chains came from one sample sequenced in a study of blood T cell repertoires in COVID-19. Repertoires were generated with immunoSEQ multiplex PCR, while TCRdb's copy carries only in-frame clones and drops some. The sample contains about 150,000 clones, roughly nine tenths of which appear only once. The sequenced material came from peripheral blood. These receptors were collected from a young man with COVID-19, enrolled during active disease.

This chain uses TRBV13 with TRBJ2-3, with unresolved D. This CDR3 region has 13 residues. The germline V gene has CDR1 PRHDT and CDR2 FYEKMQ (reference sequence). The V gene lost 5 bases and the J gene lost 0 bases, with 6 bases spanning the gap. The CDR3: CASSPSSTDTQYF. CDR3 coding DNA: TGTGCCAGCAGCCCCTCCAGCACAGATACGCAGTATTTT.

The rearrangement links TRBV24-1 to TRBJ2-5, with 7 bases fitting TRBD1. V lost 3 bases, J lost 3 bases, and 9 bases stayed unmatched. CDR3 length equals 16 residues. The germline CDR1 and CDR2 sequences are KGHDR and SFDVKD. Here the CDR3 reads CATSDGTDGLKETQYF. CDR3 nucleotides: TGTGCCACCAGTGATGGGACAGATGGGCTAAAAGAGACCCAGTACTTC.

The rearrangement joins TRBV7-2 to TRBJ2-2, with D perhaps matching TRBD2 (5 bases). In germline, CDR1 is SGHTA, CDR2 FQGNSA. V was cut by 3 bases and J by 0 bases, with 14 bases left in between. The length of the CDR3 is 17 residues. CDR3 sequence (DNA): TGTGCCAGCAGCTTCGTCGGGCTAGCCGCGAACACCGGGGAGCTGTTTTTT. Its protein is CASSFVGLAANTGELFF.

The V and J genes are TRBV9 and TRBJ2-7; D is undetermined. The CDR3 has 14 amino acids. Between the trimmed V and J ends, which lost 4 bases and 3 bases, there was a span of 14 bases. In germline, CDR1 is SGDLS, CDR2 YYNGEE. In DNA form, the CDR3 reads TGTGCCAGCAGCCCTAACTACAATCTCTACGAGCAGTACTTC. Amino acids: CASSPNYNLYEQYF.

Worth noting for this clone: Other DNA sequences in the sample encode the same CDR3. In DNA form, the CDR3 reads TGTGCCAGCAGTTACGGGCAGGGGTCCCAGCCCCAGCATTTT. This gives the protein CASSYGQGSQPQHF. This chain joins TRBV6-6 and TRBJ1-5; a possible D gene is TRBD1 (6 bases). V lost 2 bases, J lost 7 bases, and 12 bases lay in between. CDR3 length: 14 residues. The germline V gene has CDR1 MNHNY and CDR2 SVGAGI (reference sequence).

This chain joins TRBV7-8 and TRBJ2-5; unclear D gene. CDR1 SGHVS and CDR2 FQNEAQ come from the germline V gene. Deletions cut 4 bases from V and 0 bases from J, with 15 bases between. This CDR3 comprises 16 residues. The CDR3 sequence: CASSSLESTYQETQYF. The DNA for the CDR3 is TGTGCCAGCAGCTCCTTGGAGTCAACGTACCAAGAGACCCAGTACTTC. The whole variable domain, filled in from reference TRBV7-8 and TRBJ2-5, reads GAGVSQSPRYKVAKRGQDVALRCDPISGHVSLFWYQQALGQGPEFLTYFQNEAQLDKSGLPSDRFFAERPEGSVSTLKIQRTQQEDSAVYLCASSSLESTYQETQYFGPGTRLLVL.

The V gene is TRBV4-1, the J gene TRBJ1-4; weak D call: TRBD1 (6 bases). Germline CDR1 MGHRA, CDR2 YSYEKL. The CDR3 has 16 residues. The V gene lost 0 bases and the J gene lost 7 bases, with 15 bases spanning the gap. The CDR3 is CASSQETGWGSEKLFF. The CDR3, as DNA: TGCGCCAGCAGCCAAGAAACAGGGTGGGGGAGTGAAAAACTGTTTTTT.